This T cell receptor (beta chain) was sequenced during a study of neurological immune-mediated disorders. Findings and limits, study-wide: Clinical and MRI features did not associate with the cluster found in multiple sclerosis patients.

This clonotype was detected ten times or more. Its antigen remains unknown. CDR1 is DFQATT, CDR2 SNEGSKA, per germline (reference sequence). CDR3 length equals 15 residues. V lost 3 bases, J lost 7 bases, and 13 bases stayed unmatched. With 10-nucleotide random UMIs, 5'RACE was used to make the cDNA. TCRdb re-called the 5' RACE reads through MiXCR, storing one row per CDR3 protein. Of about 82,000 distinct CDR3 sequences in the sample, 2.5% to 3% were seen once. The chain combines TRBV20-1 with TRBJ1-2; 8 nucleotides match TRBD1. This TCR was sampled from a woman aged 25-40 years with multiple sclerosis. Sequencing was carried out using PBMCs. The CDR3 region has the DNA TGCAGTGCTAGTCCCCGCGTGGCAGGGGGCTTTGGCTACACCTTC. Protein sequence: CSASPRVAGGFGYTF.